These T cell receptor beta chains were read from a single sample in a study of blood T cell repertoires in COVID-19. The repertoire was sequenced with immunoSEQ multiplex PCR; TCRdb's copy has only in-frame clones and lacks some. The sample records 310,000 or so clones, approximately 88% being singletons. The sequenced material came from PBMCs or T cells enriched from blood (not recorded which). The source of these receptors is a woman in her 40s who had recovered from COVID-19. Each CDR3 is given with its conserved first and last residue.

v_call cdr3_aa
TRBV7-2 CASSTGTAPSTDTQYF
TRBV2 CASSIEGQADQPQHF
TRBV19 CASTPGHFMNTEAFF
TRBV19 CASGLEGQHGYTF
TRBV2 CASTGQGFGELFF
TRBV29-1 CSVERKGVNTEAFF
TRBV28 CASSFRDTQYF
TRBV10-1 CASSDQRGDQETQYF
TRBV4-1 CASSQTGQTNYGYTF
TRBV28 CASKAPSSYEQYF
TRBV5-1 CASSLDWQGVTQYF
TRBV3-1/TRBV3-2 CASSLLTSGYYNEQFF
TRBV27 CASSLAGDPGELFF
TRBV28 CASSLGLAGGDNEQFF
TRBV10-3 CAISEGQGNQPQHF
TRBV15 CATSRDRDREQYF